The source of this T cell receptor beta chain is a study of CD8+CD57+ T cells in acquired aplastic anemia. CDR3 and TCR beta VDJ profiling relied on genomic DNA as the template. TCRdb called the reads again in MiXCR, with one record for every CDR3 protein. The data contain 180,000 or so distinct CDR3 sequences, approximately 52% of them singletons. This clonotype was observed at least ten times. V gave up 10 bases and J gave up 8 bases; unmatched junction bases: 13. This CDR3 spans 14 amino acids. Germline values: CDR1 ENHRY, CDR2 SYGVKD. Previously, flow cytometry had revealed CD8+CD57+ cell expansion in the patients chosen for sequencing.

V and J are TRBV10-3 and TRBJ2-1; TRBD2 matches 8 bases. Sequenced: sorted CD4+, CD8+, or CD8+CD57+ T cells (not recorded which) from PBMCs. The origin of this receptor is a human donor with aplastic anemia. CDR3 protein: CATSGGGGGYEQFF. The CDR3 DNA sequence: TGTGCCACCAGCGGGGGAGGGGGAGGGTATGAGCAGTTCTTC.